The sequence of this T cell receptor (beta chain) was determined in a study of cytomegalovirus exposure and HLA in healthy donors. Study-level points and caveats: For cytomegalovirus status, the classifier reportedly gave diagnoses with high specificity and sensitivity. Three CMV-associated chains were confirmed in vitro to be specific for CMV antigens. Generally TCR sequences proved uncommon, though certain public TCRs appeared in numerous donors.

The length of the CDR3 is 15 residues. With 5 bases clipped from V and 8 bases from J, the junction kept 8 bases outside the gene matches. Germline-derived CDR1 and CDR2 are MNHEY and SVGAGI. It was the approximately 120-subject validation cohort, separate from the approximately 700-subject first cohort, to which the donors belonged. About this clone itself: Its specificity is unknown.

Clones were sequenced by immunoSEQ multiplex PCR, and TCRdb holds only the in-frame ones, with some missing. The sample yields 70,000 to 90,000 clones, about 82% seen once. The sample taken for sequencing was PBMCs. This TCR was recovered from a man aged 25-40 years in good health and CMV-seronegative. V is TRBV6-5 and J is TRBJ2-1, with 11 bases aligning to TRBD2. CDR3 protein: CASSNPLAGVHEQFF. CDR3 DNA: TGTGCCAGCAGTAACCCACTAGCGGGAGTGCATGAGCAGTTCTTC.